This T cell receptor (beta chain) was identified during a study of blood T cell repertoires in COVID-19. TCRdb's table, derived via immunoSEQ multiplex PCR, lists solely in-frame clones and lacks some. The repertoire consists of over 350,000 clones, with about 85% occurring once and the leading ten covering just under 2%. This CDR3 comprises 13 residues. Germline lookup yields CDR1 MGHRA and CDR2 YSYEKL. Trimming removed 2 bases at V and 4 bases at J, with 6 bases between. The chain couples TRBV4-1 to TRBJ1-5; no definite D call. The sequence derives from a woman between 18 and 29 years old with acute COVID-19. Sequencing was performed on PBMCs or T cells enriched from blood (not recorded which). In DNA, the CDR3 is TGCGCCAGCAGCCAATCACAGAATCAGCCCCAGCATTTT. Translation gives CASSQSQNQPQHF.